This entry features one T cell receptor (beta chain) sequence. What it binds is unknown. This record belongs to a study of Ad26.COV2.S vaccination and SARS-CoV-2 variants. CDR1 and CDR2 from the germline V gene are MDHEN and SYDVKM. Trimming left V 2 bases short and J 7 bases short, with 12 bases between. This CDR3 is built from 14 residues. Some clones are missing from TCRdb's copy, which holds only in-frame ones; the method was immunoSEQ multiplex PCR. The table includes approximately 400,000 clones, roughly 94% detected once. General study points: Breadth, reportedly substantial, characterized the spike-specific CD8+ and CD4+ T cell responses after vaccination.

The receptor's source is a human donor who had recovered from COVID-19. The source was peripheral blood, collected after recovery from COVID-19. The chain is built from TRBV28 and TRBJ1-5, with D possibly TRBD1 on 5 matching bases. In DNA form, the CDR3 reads TGTGCCAGCAGTTTAGGGGGGTTGGAACAGCCCCAGCATTTT. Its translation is CASSLGGLEQPQHF.